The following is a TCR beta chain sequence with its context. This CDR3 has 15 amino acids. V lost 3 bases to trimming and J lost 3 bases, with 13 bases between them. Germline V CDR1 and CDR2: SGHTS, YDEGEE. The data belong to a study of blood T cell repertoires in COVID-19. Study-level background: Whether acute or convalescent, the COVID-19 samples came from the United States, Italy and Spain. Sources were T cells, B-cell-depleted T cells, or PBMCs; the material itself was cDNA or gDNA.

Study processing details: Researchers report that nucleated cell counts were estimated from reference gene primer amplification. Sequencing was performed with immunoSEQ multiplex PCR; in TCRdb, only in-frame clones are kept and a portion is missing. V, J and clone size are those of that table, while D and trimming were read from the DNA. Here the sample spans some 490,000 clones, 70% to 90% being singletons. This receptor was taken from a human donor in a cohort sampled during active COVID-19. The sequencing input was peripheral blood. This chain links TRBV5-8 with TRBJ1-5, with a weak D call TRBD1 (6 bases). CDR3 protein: CASSWGTNVNQPQHF. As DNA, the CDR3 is TGTGCCAGCAGCTGGGGGACAAACGTCAATCAGCCCCAGCATTTT.